Listed here is a single TCR beta chain. The authors ran a second PCR of about 6 to 11 cycles using a sample-barcoded 5' primer and a J-beta primer mix. TCRdb re-called the 5' RACE reads with MiXCR, one entry per CDR3 protein. The sample carries about 1.7 million distinct CDR3 sequences, approximately 30% recorded once. The CDR3 length is 14 residues. Germline CDR1 MNHEY, CDR2 SVGAGI. V lost 6 bases, J lost 2 bases, and 14 bases lay in between. These data belong to a study of blood T cells in healthy people across ages. This sequence joins TRBV6-5 and TRBJ2-7; D not resolved. Sequences were obtained from blood. This TCR was recovered from a woman in her twenties or thirties in good health. The CDR3 reads CASRRKPTPYEQYF. The CDR3, as DNA: TGTGCCAGCAGGAGGAAACCCACCCCCTACGAGCAGTACTTC.